The sequence of this TCR beta chain was determined in a study of control samples from healthy donors and cancer patients. Here immunoSEQ multiplex PCR was the method, and the copy in TCRdb shows in-frame clones only, minus some. The table includes approximately 70,000 clones, roughly 87% detected once. Specimen: blood. The TCR was taken from a woman aged 50 to 60 in good health.

This CDR3 reads CASSLAGVATEAFF. CDR3 coding DNA: TGTGCCAGCAGCTTGGCAGGGGTGGCCACTGAAGCTTTCTTT. V usage is TRBV5-6 and J usage is TRBJ1-1, with D perhaps TRBD1 (6 bases). CDR3 length equals 14 residues. Trimming pared 0 bases from V and 4 bases from J, leaving 10 bases between. The V gene's germline CDR1 is SGHDT and CDR2 YYEEEE.